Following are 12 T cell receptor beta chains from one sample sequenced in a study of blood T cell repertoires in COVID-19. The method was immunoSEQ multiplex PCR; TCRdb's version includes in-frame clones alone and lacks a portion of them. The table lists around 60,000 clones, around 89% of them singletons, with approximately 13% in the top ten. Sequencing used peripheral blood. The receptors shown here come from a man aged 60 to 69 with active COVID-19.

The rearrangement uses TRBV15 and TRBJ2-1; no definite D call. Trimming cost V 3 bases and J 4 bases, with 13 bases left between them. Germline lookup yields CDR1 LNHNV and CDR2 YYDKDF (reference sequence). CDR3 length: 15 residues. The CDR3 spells CATSSFSSTYNEQFF. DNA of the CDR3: TGTGCCACCAGCAGTTTTAGTAGTACTTACAATGAGCAGTTCTTC.

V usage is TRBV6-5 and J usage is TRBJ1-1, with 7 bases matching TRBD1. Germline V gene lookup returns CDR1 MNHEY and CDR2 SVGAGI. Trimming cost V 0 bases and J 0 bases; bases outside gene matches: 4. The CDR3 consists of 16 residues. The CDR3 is CASSYSGTEMNTEAFF. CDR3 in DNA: TGTGCCAGCAGTTACTCCGGGACAGAAATGAACACTGAAGCTTTCTTT.

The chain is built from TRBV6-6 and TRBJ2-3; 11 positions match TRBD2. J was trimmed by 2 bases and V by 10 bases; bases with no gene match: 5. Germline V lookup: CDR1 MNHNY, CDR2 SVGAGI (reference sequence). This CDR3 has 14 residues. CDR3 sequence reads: CATIAGGLTDTQYF. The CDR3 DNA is TGTGCCACCATAGCGGGGGGGCTCACAGATACGCAGTATTTT.

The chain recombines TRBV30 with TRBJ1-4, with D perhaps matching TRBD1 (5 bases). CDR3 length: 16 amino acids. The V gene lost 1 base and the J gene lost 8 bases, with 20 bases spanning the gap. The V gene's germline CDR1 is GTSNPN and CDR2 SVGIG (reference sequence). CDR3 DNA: TGTGCCTGGAGTGGATCCCCGGGGATCGGGGGAGAAAAACTGTTTTTT. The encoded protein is CAWSGSPGIGGEKLFF. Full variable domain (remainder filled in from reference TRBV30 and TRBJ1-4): SQTIHQWPATLVQPVGSPLSLECTVEGTSNPNLYWYRQAAGRGLQLLFYSVGIGQISSEVPQNLSASRPQDRQFILSSKKLLLSDSGFYLCAWSGSPGIGGEKLFFGSGTQLSVL.

The chain's CDR3 is CASSLGQGVEAFF. The CDR3 nucleotides are TGTGCCAGCAGCTTGGGACAGGGGGTTGAAGCTTTCTTT. The rearrangement joins TRBV5-5 to TRBJ1-1; 9 bases map to TRBD1. The trim removed 0 bases at V and 7 bases at J, leaving 1 base unmatched. The germline gives CDR1 SGHKS, CDR2 YYEKEE (reference sequence). This CDR3 contains 13 residues.

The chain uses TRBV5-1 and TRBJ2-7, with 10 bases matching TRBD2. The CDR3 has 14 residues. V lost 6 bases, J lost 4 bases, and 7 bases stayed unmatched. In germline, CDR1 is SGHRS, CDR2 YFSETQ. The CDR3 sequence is CASTGSSGSYEQYF. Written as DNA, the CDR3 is TGCGCCAGCACCGGATCTAGCGGGAGTTACGAGCAGTACTTC.

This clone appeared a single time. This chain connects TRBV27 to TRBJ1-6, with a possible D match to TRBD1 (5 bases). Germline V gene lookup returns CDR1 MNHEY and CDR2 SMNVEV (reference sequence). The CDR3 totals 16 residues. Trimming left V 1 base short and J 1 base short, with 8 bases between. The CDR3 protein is CASSLWGESYNSPLHF. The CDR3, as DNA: TGTGCCAGCAGTTTATGGGGGGAATCCTATAATTCACCCCTCCACTTT.

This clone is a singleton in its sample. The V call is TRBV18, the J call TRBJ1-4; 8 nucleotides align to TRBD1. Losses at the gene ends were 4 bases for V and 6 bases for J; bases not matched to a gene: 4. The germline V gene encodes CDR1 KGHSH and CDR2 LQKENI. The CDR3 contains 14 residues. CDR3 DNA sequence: TGTGCCAGCTCACGGGACAGGAAATATGAAAAACTGTTTTTT. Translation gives CASSRDRKYEKLFF.

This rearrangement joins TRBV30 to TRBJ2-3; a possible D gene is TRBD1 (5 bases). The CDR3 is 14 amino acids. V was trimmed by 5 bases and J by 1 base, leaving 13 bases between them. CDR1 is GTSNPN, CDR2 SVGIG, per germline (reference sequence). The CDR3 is CAWFQGRGTDTQYF. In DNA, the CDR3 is TGTGCCTGGTTCCAGGGAAGGGGCACAGATACGCAGTATTTT.

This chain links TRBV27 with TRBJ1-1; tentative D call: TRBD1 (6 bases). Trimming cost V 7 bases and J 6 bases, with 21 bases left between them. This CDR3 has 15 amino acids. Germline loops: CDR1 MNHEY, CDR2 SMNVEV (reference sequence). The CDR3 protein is CASTSGWGGRSEAFF. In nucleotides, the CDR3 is TGTGCCAGCACCTCGGGGTGGGGGGGGCGATCTGAAGCTTTCTTT.

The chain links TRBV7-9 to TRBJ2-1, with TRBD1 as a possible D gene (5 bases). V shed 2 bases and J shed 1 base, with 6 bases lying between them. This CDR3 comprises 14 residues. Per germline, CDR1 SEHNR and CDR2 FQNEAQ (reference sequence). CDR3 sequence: CASSLQGSYNEQFF. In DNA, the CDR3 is TGTGCCAGCAGCTTACAGGGTTCCTACAATGAGCAGTTCTTC.

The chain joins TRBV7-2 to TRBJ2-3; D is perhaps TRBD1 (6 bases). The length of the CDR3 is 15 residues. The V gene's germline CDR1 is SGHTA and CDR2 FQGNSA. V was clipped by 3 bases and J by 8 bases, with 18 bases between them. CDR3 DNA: TGTGCCAGCAGCTTCACCGGGCCCCAAGGGGGTACGCAGTATTTT. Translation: CASSFTGPQGGTQYF.